The following is a T cell receptor (beta chain) sequence with its context. The antigen remains unidentified. The sample is drawn from a study of response to subunit inactivated influenza vaccine. Broader study findings: The authors proposed limited new T cell recruitment per seasonal influenza vaccination.

There are 17 residues in the CDR3. Germline-derived CDR1 and CDR2 are KGHDR and SFDVKD. With V trimmed by 2 bases and J by 4 bases, 8 bases remained unmatched. TCRdb reanalysed the RT-PCR reads using MiXCR and keeps one entry per CDR3 protein. The table lists hundreds of thousands of distinct CDR3 sequences, around 16% of them singletons, with 11% in the top ten. This TCR was recovered from a man between 45 and 60 years old who received an inactivated influenza vaccine. This chain joins TRBV24-1 and TRBJ2-3; 10 bases align to TRBD1. Here the sequenced sample was PBMCs from blood, taken about 11 days after vaccination. The CDR3 is CATSDSGGQGLPDTQYF. The CDR3 DNA is TGTGCCACCAGTGATTCGGGGGGACAGGGGCTCCCAGATACGCAGTATTTT.